This T cell receptor beta chain was observed in a study of regulatory T cells in long-lasting Graves disease. Time point defined: newly diagnosed GD, antithyroid drugs for less than 3 months. From PBMCs, RNA was extracted and then used to make the TCR library. The study's findings and limits: TRBV28, TRBJ1-2 and TRBJ2-5 were favored in persistent disease.

The sample holds many counts of this clonotype. Its matching antigen is unknown. CDR3 length: 14 amino acids. Germline V gene sequence: CDR1 SEHNR, CDR2 FQNEAQ (reference sequence). Trimming removed 4 bases from V and 4 bases from J; junction bases left unmatched: 6. Arm-PCR of CDR3 regions and iRepertoire HTBI primers were the basis on which TCR beta libraries were built. TCRdb passed the multiplex PCR reads through MiXCR, listing each CDR3 protein once. The sample comprises over 500,000 distinct CDR3 sequences, roughly 15% of which are singletons, and 18% rests with the top ten. These records were also assigned to another study, of T cells in Graves' hyperthyroidism and ophthalmopathy. That paper notes: Exclusions: uncontrolled infection, other autoimmune disease, pregnancy, lactation. Ophthalmopathy and stable hyperthyroidism were told apart by a 13 V-J model. Ophthalmopathy got predicted by the model a median approximately 6.3 months before its onset.

V is TRBV7-9 and J is TRBJ2-5; 7 bases line up with TRBD1. This material consisted of peripheral blood mononuclear cells (PBMCs), taken at new diagnosis, from a patient treated with antithyroid drugs. This sequence originates from a young woman with Graves disease. This chain's CDR3 is CASSSSTGSETQYF. In DNA, the CDR3 is TGTGCCAGCAGCTCCTCGACAGGGTCAGAGACCCAGTACTTC.